The 26 T cell receptor beta chains below were found in one sample sequenced in a study of technical replicates of blood from a few donors. Sequencing was performed with immunoSEQ multiplex PCR; in TCRdb, only in-frame clones are kept and a portion is missing. The profile covers about 80,000 clones, with 70% to 90% appearing a single time and 0.41% taken by the ten largest. The specimen was T cells isolated from PBMCs. The receptor set was obtained from a human donor in good health.

V gene TRBV18 combines with J gene TRBJ1-2; D is uncertain. This CDR3 contains 14 residues. V was shortened by 1 base and J by 4 bases, with 10 bases between the two germline ends. CDR1 is KGHSH and CDR2 is LQKENI in the germline V gene. In DNA form, the CDR3 reads TGTGCCAGCTCACCACAGCCGGAGGCCTATGGCTACACCTTC. This encodes CASSPQPEAYGYTF.

This clone was seen more than once but under ten times. The chain carries TRBV5-3 and TRBJ1-4, with D possibly being TRBD1 (6 bases). TRBV5-3 is classed as an ORF, of uncertain function. The CDR3 loop spans 12 amino acids. Between the trimmed V and J ends, which lost 7 bases and 8 bases, there was a span of 12 bases. The CDR3, as DNA: TGTGCCAGATTGACAGGAGAGGAAAAACTGTTTTTT. Translating gives CARLTGEEKLFF.

V usage is TRBV29-1 and J usage is TRBJ1-1; D is undetermined. This CDR3 is 13 amino acids long. Germline CDR1 and CDR2: SQVTM and ANQGSEA. Trimming removed 5 bases from V and 1 base from J, with 11 bases in between. The CDR3 DNA reads as TGCAGCGTTCTGCCGACGGGGAACACTGAAGCTTTCTTT. This sequence encodes CSVLPTGNTEAFF.

The chain has TRBV9 and TRBJ1-1, with TRBD1 identical over 8 bases. With 4 bases clipped from V and 2 bases from J, the junction kept 10 bases outside the gene matches. CDR1 is SGDLS and CDR2 is YYNGEE in the germline V gene. CDR3 length equals 16 residues. The CDR3 is CASSPQGQVLNTEAFF. DNA of the CDR3: TGTGCCAGCAGCCCCCAGGGACAGGTTTTAAACACTGAAGCTTTCTTT.

The J gene is TRBJ1-1, the V gene TRBV5-4; tentative D call: TRBD1 (5 bases). Trimming left V 3 bases short and J 3 bases short, with 6 bases between. CDR1 and CDR2 (germline): SGHNT, YYREEE (reference sequence). The CDR3 spans 12 residues. CDR3 loop: CASSWGDTEAFF. In DNA form, the CDR3 reads TGTGCCAGCAGCTGGGGGGACACTGAAGCTTTCTTT.

This CDR3 is CATINLAYNEQFF. CDR3 sequence (DNA): TGTGCCACCATAAACCTAGCGTACAATGAGCAGTTCTTC. V gene TRBV6-1 combines with J gene TRBJ2-1; D possibly corresponds to TRBD2 (6 bases). Germline CDR1 is MNHNS and CDR2 is SASEGT. This CDR3 is 13 amino acids long. The V gene lost 10 bases and the J gene lost 4 bases, with 14 bases spanning the gap.

The V and J genes are TRBV6-6 and TRBJ1-5, with 11 bases that match TRBD1. V shed 6 bases, J shed 4 bases, and the junction held 8 bases outside the gene matches. This CDR3 comprises 16 residues. CDR1 and CDR2 from the germline V gene are MNHNY and SVGAGI (reference sequence). In DNA, the CDR3 is TGTGCCAGCAGATCCGGGACAGGGGGTATTAATCAGCCCCAGCATTTT. This encodes CASRSGTGGINQPQHF.

The rearrangement uses TRBV7-9 and TRBJ2-1; 9 bases are shared with TRBD2. The J segment lost 2 bases and the V segment lost 3 bases, leaving 2 bases of the junction unmatched. This CDR3 spans 15 amino acids. The germline V gene has CDR1 SEHNR and CDR2 FQNEAQ (reference sequence). The CDR3 loop reads CASSFGGRAYNEQFF. CDR3 DNA: TGTGCCAGCAGCTTCGGCGGGAGGGCCTACAATGAGCAGTTCTTC.

The rearrangement uses TRBV27 and TRBJ2-7; TRBD1 matches at 7 bases. The ends lost 11 bases at V and 5 bases at J; junction bases unmatched: 12. Germline CDR1 is MNHEY and CDR2 is SMNVEV (reference sequence). The CDR3 is 13 residues long. This chain's CDR3 is CAVRGAGGDEQYF. The CDR3, as DNA: TGTGCCGTAAGAGGAGCAGGGGGAGACGAGCAGTACTTC.

The J gene is TRBJ2-3, the V gene TRBV30; the match to TRBD1 covers 7 bases. This CDR3 is 15 amino acids long. Germline V gene lookup returns CDR1 GTSNPN and CDR2 SVGIG (reference sequence). V dropped 2 bases and J dropped 0; count of bases not matched to a gene: 5. CDR3 nucleotides: TGTGCCTGGAGTAAAACAGGGGTTAGCACAGATACGCAGTATTTT. This encodes CAWSKTGVSTDTQYF.

This chain connects TRBV10-2 to TRBJ2-7; D remains ambiguous. This CDR3 is 12 amino acids long. V was cut by 8 bases and J by 0 bases, with 8 bases left in between. CDR1 and CDR2 (germline): WSHSY, SAAADI. CDR3 in amino acids: CASRTVSYEQYF. In DNA, the CDR3 is TGCGCCAGCCGAACAGTCTCCTACGAGCAGTACTTC.

In this sample, this clone turned up once. This sequence joins TRBV7-6 and TRBJ2-7; D call uncertain. The germline V gene has CDR1 SGHVS and CDR2 FNYEAQ. CDR3 length equals 14 residues. The ends were cut back, 8 bases at V and 1 base at J, with 15 bases in the middle. The DNA of the CDR3 is TGTGCCAGCCATCCTCCAGACTCGTCCTACGAGCAGTACTTC. Translation gives CASHPPDSSYEQYF.

The chain carries TRBV10-2 and TRBJ2-1, with 8 bases identical to TRBD1. The V segment lost 6 bases and the J segment 7 bases; nucleotides outside the gene matches: 14. The CDR3 is 16 residues long. Germline CDR1 reads WSHSY; CDR2 reads SAAADI. CDR3 nucleotide sequence: TGCGCCAGCAGAAGAGCTCCGTGGACAGGGCAAAATGAGCAGTTCTTC. Its translation: CASRRAPWTGQNEQFF.

The chain recombines TRBV7-2 with TRBJ1-5, with unresolved D. Per germline, CDR1 SGHTA and CDR2 FQGNSA. The length of the CDR3 is 12 residues. Trimming shortened V by 5 bases and J by 7 bases, and 9 bases separated the two germline ends. CDR3 loop: CASSPSRQPQHF. The CDR3 nucleotides are TGTGCCAGCAGCCCCTCGCGACAGCCCCAGCATTTT.

The chain carries TRBV27 and TRBJ2-2; weak D call: TRBD1 (6 bases). Germline V gene data show CDR1 as MNHEY and CDR2 as SMNVEV (reference sequence). This CDR3 contains 13 residues. Trimming removed 5 bases from V and 5 bases from J, with 9 bases in between. This CDR3 reads CASSLQGTGELFF. The CDR3, as DNA: TGTGCCAGCAGTCTACAGGGAACCGGGGAGCTGTTTTTT.

The rearrangement uses TRBV2 and TRBJ2-7; possibly TRBD2 for D (6 bases). The CDR3 runs 16 residues. Germline CDR1 reads SNHLY; CDR2 reads FYNNEI. Trimming took off 0 bases at V and 3 bases at J, with 15 bases between the two ends. The CDR3, as DNA: TGTGCCAGCAGTGAAGCTGGGACGGGAGAAGGCTACGAGCAGTACTTC. It codes for CASSEAGTGEGYEQYF.

The chain employs TRBV28 and TRBJ2-3; TRBD2 matches 8 bases. Trimming at V came to 6 bases and at J to 6 bases, leaving 11 bases not matched to a gene. Germline lookup yields CDR1 MDHEN and CDR2 SYDVKM. CDR3 length: 15 amino acids. The DNA for the CDR3 is TGTGCCAGCAGGGGAAGGGTAGCGGGAACCGATACGCAGTATTTT. Protein sequence: CASRGRVAGTDTQYF.

V gene TRBV18 combines with J gene TRBJ2-5, with 8 bases identical to TRBD1. There are 14 residues in the CDR3. Germline CDR1 KGHSH, CDR2 LQKENI. J lost 4 bases, V lost 3 bases, and 4 bases had no gene match. DNA for the CDR3: TGTGCCAGCTCACCTGGGACAGGCAGAGAGACCCAGTACTTC. Translating gives CASSPGTGRETQYF.

The chain has TRBV7-2 and TRBJ1-5; no clear D. The CDR3 runs to 16 residues. Germline V gene lookup returns CDR1 SGHTA and CDR2 FQGNSA. V lost 5 bases and J lost 1, with 15 bases in between. In nucleotides, the CDR3 is TGTGCCAGCAGCATACTATCGACGTTAAGCAATCAGCCCCAGCATTTT. Protein sequence: CASSILSTLSNQPQHF.

This chain joins TRBV28 and TRBJ2-5; 8 nucleotides agree with TRBD2. Germline V gene data show CDR1 as MDHEN and CDR2 as SYDVKM. This CDR3 region has 14 residues. V lost 3 bases and J lost 5; bases outside the gene matches: 5. The CDR3 sequence: CASSFSGSWETQYF. In DNA, the CDR3 is TGTGCCAGCAGTTTCAGCGGGAGTTGGGAGACCCAGTACTTC.

The CDR3 DNA reads TGTGCCAGTAGTACGGCAGGGGGCCTTACCGGGGAGCTGTTTTTT. Translating it yields CASSTAGGLTGELFF. This rearrangement joins TRBV19 to TRBJ2-2, with 8 nucleotides matching TRBD1. V gave up 4 bases and J gave up 5 bases; unmatched junction bases: 6. The CDR3 extends over 15 amino acids. Germline assignment: CDR1 LNHDA and CDR2 SQIVND (reference sequence).

The gene calls are TRBV11-2 and TRBJ2-5; D ambiguous. Germline V lookup: CDR1 SGHAT, CDR2 FQNNGV. This CDR3 is built from 14 residues. Between the trimmed V and J ends, which lost 0 bases and 4 bases, there was a span of 9 bases. The chain's CDR3 is CASSLDLLSETQYF. The CDR3 DNA is TGTGCCAGCAGCTTAGATCTCCTATCAGAGACCCAGTACTTC.

Only a few counts were recorded for this clone. Other DNA variants within this sample encode the same CDR3. The V call is TRBV7-3, the J call TRBJ2-3; a weak D match, TRBD2 (6 bases). Germline V gene lookup returns CDR1 SGHTA and CDR2 FQGTGA. The CDR3 has 13 amino acids. Trimming cost V 3 bases and J 3 bases, with 7 bases left between them. DNA for the CDR3: TGTGCCAGCAGCTTGGGACTGACAGATACGCAGTATTTT. It yields the protein CASSLGLTDTQYF.

V gene TRBV12-2 combines with J gene TRBJ2-2; the tabulated D call, TRBD2, remains unverified against the DNA. TRBV12-2 counts as a pseudogene. CDR3 size: 14 residues. The CDR3 protein is CASRLEAAVRELFF. The CDR3 region has the DNA TGTGCAAGTCGCTTAGAAGCGGCAGTCCGGGAGCTGTTTTTT.

The chain is built from TRBV2 and TRBJ2-3, with D unclear. V lost 7 bases and J lost 5, with 4 bases in between. There are 10 residues in the CDR3. Looked up from germline, CDR1 is SNHLY and CDR2 is FYNNEI. The CDR3 sequence is CASIGDTQYF. For the CDR3, the DNA is TGTGCCAGCATCGGAGATACGCAGTATTTT.

This chain connects TRBV5-1 to TRBJ2-2, with D unclear. Trimming took 4 bases from V and 4 from J, leaving 20 bases between them. The V gene's germline CDR1 is SGHRS and CDR2 YFSETQ. This CDR3 region has 17 residues. The CDR3 DNA is TGCGCCAGCAGCCCGCGGTGGCAGAGCATATCCACCGGGGAGCTGTTTTTT. Protein: CASSPRWQSISTGELFF.